The 8 T cell receptor beta chains given below trace back to one sample, sequenced in a study of T-cell reconstitution after alpha-beta-depleted transplantation in children (dated by TCRdb to 2016 to 2018). Receptors were amplified or captured by PCR. These reads were obtained on an Illumina HiSeq 2500. TCR libraries were prepared with molecular barcoding, using unique molecular identifiers to normalize TCRbeta repertoire quantification. TCRdb trimmed public reads at Q25 via fastp, called clones via MiXCR and kept in-frame beta chains. Every distinct CDR3 protein forms one entry, paired with its most common genes and DNA. The sample table lists about 230,000 distinct CDR3 sequences, around 12% of them with a count of one. The ten biggest clones cover around 2.5% of the sample. The source was PBMCs from the stem cell graft donor, collected from the stem cell graft. Source of these receptors: a human donor who donated a stem cell graft to a child with acute lymphoblastic leukemia.

A word on this clonotype: A much larger clone differs from this one at a single base, so this may be a read error. This sequence joins TRBV7-3 and TRBJ2-3; unclear D gene. Germline V gives CDR1 SGHTA, CDR2 FQGTGA. The V gene lost 5 bases and the J gene lost 1 base, with 13 bases spanning the gap. The CDR3 is 15 amino acids. CDR3 DNA sequence: TGTGCCAGCAGCAACGCCGCGACTGGCACAGATACGCAGTATTTT. It specifies CASSNAATGTDTQYF.

This clonotype was observed many times. The rearrangement joins TRBV5-6 to TRBJ2-1; no clear D. Trimming removed 0 bases from V and 9 bases from J, with 4 bases in between. Germline V lookup: CDR1 SGHDT, CDR2 YYEEEE. This CDR3 contains 11 residues. In DNA, the CDR3 is TGTGCCAGCAGCTTGGCTCTTGAGCAGTTCTTC. This sequence encodes CASSLALEQFF. Filled out from reference TRBV5-6 and TRBJ2-1, the complete variable domain reads DAGVTQSPTHLIKTRGQQVTLRCSPKSGHDTVSWYQQALGQGPQFIFQYYEEEERQRGNFPDRFSGHQFPNYSSELNVNALLLGDSALYLCASSLALEQFFGPGTRLTVL.

The sample holds many counts of this clonotype. The chain employs TRBV27 and TRBJ2-1; 16 bases align to TRBD2. The CDR3 length is 17 residues. The germline gives CDR1 MNHEY, CDR2 SMNVEV (reference sequence). The ends lost 4 bases at V and 5 bases at J; junction bases unmatched: 5. This chain's CDR3 is CASSSGTSGRAHNEQFF. The CDR3 DNA reads as TGTGCCAGCAGTTCCGGGACTAGCGGGAGGGCGCACAATGAGCAGTTCTTC.

This clonotype was detected many times. The J gene is TRBJ2-3, the V gene TRBV20-1, with D possibly TRBD1 on 6 matching bases. The V gene lost 4 bases and the J gene lost 2 bases, with 10 bases spanning the gap. This CDR3 contains 13 residues. Germline V gene sequence: CDR1 DFQATT, CDR2 SNEGSKA (reference sequence). The CDR3 region is CSAMGTHTDTQYF. Here the CDR3 DNA reads TGCAGTGCTATGGGGACACACACAGATACGCAGTATTTT.

V is TRBV5-1 and J is TRBJ1-2; a weak D match, TRBD1 (6 bases). This CDR3 comprises 17 residues. V lost 2 bases and J lost 3, with 20 bases in between. CDR1 and CDR2 from the germline V gene are SGHRS and YFSETQ. The CDR3 DNA follows: TGCGCCAGCAGCTTCACAGGGCTGGAGGGCGTGCACTATGGCTACACCTTC. Encoded protein: CASSFTGLEGVHYGYTF.

This clonotype was counted ten times or more. The gene calls are TRBV27 and TRBJ1-1; D unresolved. Germline loops: CDR1 MNHEY, CDR2 SMNVEV (reference sequence). This CDR3 is 13 amino acids long. Deletions cut 2 bases from V and 11 bases from J, with 15 bases between. The CDR3 reads CASSLEARSHAFF. The CDR3 DNA is TGTGCCAGCAGTTTAGAGGCACGTAGTCACGCTTTCTTT.

This clonotype has more than one count but fewer than ten. The chain uses TRBV30 and TRBJ2-7; 7 bases match TRBD2. Germline V gives CDR1 GTSNPN, CDR2 SVGIG (reference sequence). This CDR3 is 19 amino acids long. The V segment lost 0 bases and the J segment 0 bases; nucleotides outside the gene matches: 17. CDR3 loop: CAWSVHSGLADPSSYEQYF. CDR3 coding DNA: TGTGCCTGGAGTGTACACTCGGGTCTAGCGGACCCGAGCTCCTACGAGCAGTACTTC.

This clonotype was seen many times. The chain carries TRBV5-1 and TRBJ2-5; tentative D call: TRBD2 (5 bases). This CDR3 comprises 13 residues. Trimming took 0 bases from V and 6 from J, leaving 9 bases between them. The germline V gene encodes CDR1 SGHRS and CDR2 YFSETQ. The CDR3 region is CASSLVSGKTQYF. CDR3 in DNA: TGCGCCAGCAGCTTGGTTTCCGGGAAGACCCAGTACTTC.